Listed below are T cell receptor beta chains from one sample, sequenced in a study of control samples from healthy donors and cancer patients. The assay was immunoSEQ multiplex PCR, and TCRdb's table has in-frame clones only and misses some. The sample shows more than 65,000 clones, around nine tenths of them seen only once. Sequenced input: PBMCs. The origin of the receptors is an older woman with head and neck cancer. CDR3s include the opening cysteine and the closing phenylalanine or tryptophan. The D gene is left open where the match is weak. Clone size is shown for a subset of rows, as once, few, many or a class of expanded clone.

cdr3_nt: TGTGCCAGCAGTTTGGTACAGGGAGCAGACTACGAGCAGTACTTC
cdr3_aa: CASSLVQGADYEQYF
clone_size: few
v_call: TRBV28
d_call: .
j_call: TRBJ2-7

cdr3_nt: TGTGCCTGGAGTGGACTGGCTTATACGCAGTATTTT
cdr3_aa: CAWSGLAYTQYF
clone_size: .
v_call: TRBV30
d_call: .
j_call: TRBJ2-3

cdr3_nt: TGTGCCAGCAGCTCGGGACTAGCGGGAGTCGAGCAGTACTTC
cdr3_aa: CASSSGLAGVEQYF
clone_size: .
v_call: TRBV11-2
d_call: TRBD2
j_call: TRBJ2-7

cdr3_nt: TGTGCCAGCAGTCCCGCGTCGGGCGGGAGGACCTACAATGAGCAGTTCTTC
cdr3_aa: CASSPASGGRTYNEQFF
clone_size: .
v_call: TRBV27
d_call: TRBD2
j_call: TRBJ2-1

cdr3_nt: TGTGCCAGCAGCTTAGGGGTGGGCAATCAGCCCCAGCATTTT
cdr3_aa: CASSLGVGNQPQHF
clone_size: .
v_call: TRBV7-2
d_call: .
j_call: TRBJ1-5

cdr3_nt: TGTGCTAGTGGCCCGGGACAGGGAGGTGGCTACACCTTC
cdr3_aa: CASGPGQGGGYTF
clone_size: .
v_call: TRBV12-5
d_call: TRBD1
j_call: TRBJ1-2

cdr3_nt: TGTGCCAGTAGTCACGGGCAGGCCGCCTACGAGCAGTACTTC
cdr3_aa: CASSHGQAAYEQYF
clone_size: .
v_call: TRBV19
d_call: .
j_call: TRBJ2-7

cdr3_nt: TGTGCCAGCAGCCAAGTGGGACTAGCGGGAGGTCGCTCTGGGGCCAACGTCCTGACTTTC
cdr3_aa: CASSQVGLAGGRSGANVLTF
clone_size: .
v_call: TRBV4-2
d_call: TRBD2
j_call: TRBJ2-6

cdr3_nt: TGTGCCAGCAGCCAAGAGAGGACACTGAAGTACCAAGAGACCCAGTACTTC
cdr3_aa: CASSQERTLKYQETQYF
clone_size: .
v_call: TRBV3-1/TRBV3-2
d_call: .
j_call: TRBJ2-5

cdr3_nt: TGCAGCGCCACAGGGGGCAGTGGCTACTACGAGCAGTACTTC
cdr3_aa: CSATGGSGYYEQYF
clone_size: .
v_call: TRBV29-1
d_call: TRBD1
j_call: TRBJ2-7

cdr3_nt: TGTGCCAGCAGCCTGGGGGCTGGGAGGAACACTGAAGCTTTCTTT
cdr3_aa: CASSLGAGRNTEAFF
clone_size: .
v_call: TRBV3-1/TRBV3-2
d_call: .
j_call: TRBJ1-1

cdr3_nt: TGTGCCAGCTCACCGGATGCTGACAGGGGGGGCTACACCTTC
cdr3_aa: CASSPDADRGGYTF
clone_size: once
v_call: TRBV18
d_call: TRBD1
j_call: TRBJ1-2

cdr3_nt: TGTGCCAGCAGCCCTTATCCTCCTACAGGTTCACCCCTCCACTTT
cdr3_aa: CASSPYPPTGSPLHF
clone_size: few
v_call: TRBV4-2
d_call: .
j_call: TRBJ1-6

cdr3_nt: TGTGCCAGTAGTTCACGCTCGGACAGGGTAGAGGAAAAACTGTTTTTT
cdr3_aa: CASSSRSDRVEEKLFF
clone_size: .
v_call: TRBV19
d_call: TRBD1
j_call: TRBJ1-4

cdr3_nt: TGTGCCAGCAGTTTGCACCCCTCTGGGGCCAACGTCCTGACTTTC
cdr3_aa: CASSLHPSGANVLTF
clone_size: .
v_call: TRBV28
d_call: .
j_call: TRBJ2-6

cdr3_nt: TGTGCCAGCAGTGCCTCCGGGACGGAGCTTTCGCTCCACTTT
cdr3_aa: CASSASGTELSLHF
clone_size: once
v_call: TRBV27
d_call: .
j_call: TRBJ1-6

cdr3_nt: TGCGCCAGCAGCCAAGTGGGCTCTAACCGGGACAGGGAGGGTGGCTACACCTTC
cdr3_aa: CASSQVGSNRDREGGYTF
clone_size: .
v_call: TRBV4-1
d_call: TRBD1
j_call: TRBJ1-2

cdr3_nt: TGTGCCAGCAGCCAAGCTCAGGTCACTGAAGCTTTCTTT
cdr3_aa: CASSQAQVTEAFF
clone_size: .
v_call: TRBV3-1/TRBV3-2
d_call: .
j_call: TRBJ1-1

cdr3_nt: TGCAGTGCTAGTCCTTGGACCAACAATGAGCAGTTCTTC
cdr3_aa: CSASPWTNNEQFF
clone_size: .
v_call: TRBV20-1
d_call: .
j_call: TRBJ2-1

cdr3_nt: TGTGCCAGCAGTACAAGACAGGGGCATTCACCCCTCCACTTT
cdr3_aa: CASSTRQGHSPLHF
clone_size: .
v_call: TRBV27
d_call: TRBD1
j_call: TRBJ1-6

cdr3_nt: TGTGCCAGCAGAAAAATAGCGGGAGGGCCAGGCGAGCAGTACTTC
cdr3_aa: CASRKIAGGPGEQYF
clone_size: .
v_call: TRBV11-2
d_call: TRBD2
j_call: TRBJ2-7

cdr3_nt: TGTGCCAGCAGCCATACAGAAACATACCTAGCGGGAGATTTCCAAGAGACCCAGTACTTC
cdr3_aa: CASSHTETYLAGDFQETQYF
clone_size: .
v_call: TRBV7-8
d_call: TRBD2
j_call: TRBJ2-5

cdr3_nt: TGTGCCAGCAGCAGGGACAGAACCGGGGAGCTGTTTTTT
cdr3_aa: CASSRDRTGELFF
clone_size: once
v_call: TRBV7-2
d_call: TRBD1
j_call: TRBJ2-2

cdr3_nt: TGTGCCACCAGTGACCATAATGCCCCGGGACAGCCTGAAAAACTGTTTTTT
cdr3_aa: CATSDHNAPGQPEKLFF
clone_size: .
v_call: TRBV24-1
d_call: TRBD1
j_call: TRBJ1-4

cdr3_nt: TGTGCCAGCAGGAGCATGGACAGGGGAACTATAGAAGCTTTCTTT
cdr3_aa: CASRSMDRGTIEAFF
clone_size: .
v_call: TRBV28
d_call: TRBD1
j_call: TRBJ1-1

cdr3_nt: TGTGCCAGCAGCCAAGCTGTTCGCGAGCAGTTCTTC
cdr3_aa: CASSQAVREQFF
clone_size: .
v_call: TRBV3-1/TRBV3-2
d_call: .
j_call: TRBJ2-1

cdr3_nt: TGCGCCAGCAGTGAGTACCCAGGGAGCGGGAGCTCCTACGAGCAGTACTTC
cdr3_aa: CASSEYPGSGSSYEQYF
clone_size: .
v_call: TRBV10-1
d_call: TRBD2
j_call: TRBJ2-7

cdr3_nt: TGCGCCAGCAGCCCTAGCGGGAGTGGTAGGTCAGATACGCAGTATTTT
cdr3_aa: CASSPSGSGRSDTQYF
clone_size: .
v_call: TRBV5-1
d_call: TRBD2
j_call: TRBJ2-3

cdr3_nt: TGTGCCAGCAGCCAAGACAGGGGGTCCTACAATGAGCAGTTCTTC
cdr3_aa: CASSQDRGSYNEQFF
clone_size: .
v_call: TRBV3-1/TRBV3-2
d_call: TRBD1
j_call: TRBJ2-1

cdr3_nt: TGTGCCAGCAGTATGGGACAGGGCGACCTTAATGAAAAACTGTTTTTT
cdr3_aa: CASSMGQGDLNEKLFF
clone_size: few
v_call: TRBV7-9
d_call: TRBD1
j_call: TRBJ1-4

cdr3_nt: TGTGCCAGTAGGGATGGGGACAGGGGTTTTGATGAGCAGTTCTTC
cdr3_aa: CASRDGDRGFDEQFF
clone_size: .
v_call: TRBV19
d_call: TRBD1
j_call: TRBJ2-1

cdr3_nt: TGTGCCAGCTCACCAAGCGGTAGCTTTAACGAGCAGTACTTC
cdr3_aa: CASSPSGSFNEQYF
clone_size: .
v_call: TRBV18
d_call: .
j_call: TRBJ2-7

cdr3_nt: TGTGCCAGCAGCCCATCTGTAGAGACCCAGTACTTC
cdr3_aa: CASSPSVETQYF
clone_size: .
v_call: TRBV5-5
d_call: .
j_call: TRBJ2-5

cdr3_nt: TGTGCCAGCAGCAGACGGGACAGATCACAAGAGACCCAGTACTTC
cdr3_aa: CASSRRDRSQETQYF
clone_size: .
v_call: TRBV6-2/TRBV6-3
d_call: TRBD1
j_call: TRBJ2-5

cdr3_nt: TGTGCCAGCAGCATACTAGAAGCCCATGAGCAGTTCTTC
cdr3_aa: CASSILEAHEQFF
clone_size: .
v_call: TRBV2
d_call: .
j_call: TRBJ2-1

cdr3_nt: TGTGCCAGCAGCCATCCCTTTAGCGGGATGAACACAGATACGCAGTATTTT
cdr3_aa: CASSHPFSGMNTDTQYF
clone_size: .
v_call: TRBV3-1/TRBV3-2
d_call: TRBD2
j_call: TRBJ2-3

cdr3_nt: TGTGCCAGCAGCCAAGATCGACTAGCGGGAGACGGCGAGCAGTACTTC
cdr3_aa: CASSQDRLAGDGEQYF
clone_size: .
v_call: TRBV3-1/TRBV3-2
d_call: TRBD2
j_call: TRBJ2-7

cdr3_nt: TGTGCCAGCAGCCTCAGCTCCTACGAGCAGTACTTC
cdr3_aa: CASSLSSYEQYF
clone_size: .
v_call: TRBV3-1/TRBV3-2
d_call: .
j_call: TRBJ2-7

cdr3_nt: TGTGCCAGCAGCCAAAAACTAGCAATCACCGGGGAGCTGTTTTTT
cdr3_aa: CASSQKLAITGELFF
clone_size: .
v_call: TRBV3-1/TRBV3-2
d_call: .
j_call: TRBJ2-2

cdr3_nt: TGCAGTGCTACAGGTCCCCATGGCTACACCTTC
cdr3_aa: CSATGPHGYTF
clone_size: .
v_call: TRBV20-1
d_call: .
j_call: TRBJ1-2

cdr3_nt: TGCGCCAGCAGCTTTGGACAAGCCTACGAGCAGTACTTC
cdr3_aa: CASSFGQAYEQYF
clone_size: .
v_call: TRBV5-1
d_call: .
j_call: TRBJ2-7

cdr3_nt: TGTGCCAGCAACCCAGGGAGTAATTCACCCCTCCACTTT
cdr3_aa: CASNPGSNSPLHF
clone_size: .
v_call: TRBV2
d_call: .
j_call: TRBJ1-6

cdr3_nt: TGTGCCAGCAGCGCCTTGCGGGACCCCGAGACGATACAGTACTTC
cdr3_aa: CASSALRDPETIQYF
clone_size: .
v_call: TRBV9
d_call: .
j_call: TRBJ2-7

cdr3_nt: TGTGCCAGCAGTCGACAGGTGAACACTGAAGCTTTCTTT
cdr3_aa: CASSRQVNTEAFF
clone_size: .
v_call: TRBV12-3/TRBV12-4
d_call: .
j_call: TRBJ1-1

cdr3_nt: TGCGCCAGCAGCTTAGGGACACTGAACACTGAAGCTTTCTTT
cdr3_aa: CASSLGTLNTEAFF
clone_size: .
v_call: TRBV5-1
d_call: .
j_call: TRBJ1-1

cdr3_nt: TGTGCCAGCAGTTACTCGGTCGGCAGGGGAGAGACCCAGTACTTC
cdr3_aa: CASSYSVGRGETQYF
clone_size: .
v_call: TRBV6-6
d_call: .
j_call: TRBJ2-5

cdr3_nt: TGTGCCAGCAGTGAAGCGTCGGTCCGGGGCAATTCACCCCTCCACTTT
cdr3_aa: CASSEASVRGNSPLHF
clone_size: .
v_call: TRBV6-1
d_call: .
j_call: TRBJ1-6

cdr3_nt: TGTGCCAGCAGTTTAGACAGGGTTAGCTCTGGGGCCAACGTCCTGACTTTC
cdr3_aa: CASSLDRVSSGANVLTF
clone_size: .
v_call: TRBV27
d_call: TRBD1
j_call: TRBJ2-6

cdr3_nt: TGTGCCAGCAGTGAACATCGACAGACGAACACTGAAGCTTTCTTT
cdr3_aa: CASSEHRQTNTEAFF
clone_size: .
v_call: TRBV2
d_call: .
j_call: TRBJ1-1

cdr3_nt: TGTGCCAGCAGCTTAGGACTAGCTTACGAGCAGTACTTC
cdr3_aa: CASSLGLAYEQYF
clone_size: .
v_call: TRBV7-2
d_call: TRBD2
j_call: TRBJ2-7

cdr3_nt: TGTGCCAGCAGCACGCAGGGGGATACCGGGGAGCTGTTTTTT
cdr3_aa: CASSTQGDTGELFF
clone_size: once
v_call: TRBV7-9
d_call: TRBD1
j_call: TRBJ2-2

cdr3_nt: TGCAGCGTTCCATCTAGCGGGACCCAAGAGACCCAGTACTTC
cdr3_aa: CSVPSSGTQETQYF
clone_size: .
v_call: TRBV29-1
d_call: TRBD2
j_call: TRBJ2-5

cdr3_nt: TGTGCCAGCACTCCAGCGGGGGAGATTCAAGAGACCCAGTACTTC
cdr3_aa: CASTPAGEIQETQYF
clone_size: .
v_call: TRBV6-5
d_call: TRBD2
j_call: TRBJ2-5

cdr3_nt: TGCGCCAGCAGCTTAGAAACACAGGGGACTGAAGCTTTCTTT
cdr3_aa: CASSLETQGTEAFF
clone_size: .
v_call: TRBV5-1
d_call: TRBD1
j_call: TRBJ1-1

cdr3_nt: TGTGCCACCAGCAGAGACGGGACCGGGGCAGATACGCAGTATTTT
cdr3_aa: CATSRDGTGADTQYF
clone_size: .
v_call: TRBV15
d_call: .
j_call: TRBJ2-3

cdr3_nt: TGTGCCTGGAGGGAGTGGGGCGGGAGGTACAATGAGCAGTTCTTC
cdr3_aa: CAWREWGGRYNEQFF
clone_size: .
v_call: TRBV30
d_call: TRBD2
j_call: TRBJ2-1

cdr3_nt: TGTGCCAGCAGTTTACTTAAGGAGTCTGGGGCCAACGTCCTGACTTTC
cdr3_aa: CASSLLKESGANVLTF
clone_size: .
v_call: TRBV28
d_call: .
j_call: TRBJ2-6